The rows below give T cell receptor beta chains drawn from one sample of a study of beta chain features in type 1 diabetes. Profiling relied on immunoSEQ multiplex PCR, and the TCRdb table lists in-frame clones only, not all of them. The table has around 340,000 clones, roughly 8% seen once; the top ten hold around 0.45%. The sample comprised central memory CD4+ T cells from blood. Every receptor here comes from a woman under 30 in good health. CDR3s include the opening cysteine and the closing phenylalanine or tryptophan. A D gene is named only where the DNA matches it firmly. Where a row states a size, it is once, few, many or the class of an expanded clone; other rows omit it.

CDR3aa: CASSRGAGGGETQYF
CDR3nt: TGTGCCAGTAGTAGGGGTGCGGGAGGCGGGGAGACCCAGTACTTC
v_gene: TRBV19
j_gene: TRBJ2-5
d_gene: TRBD2
abundance: -

CDR3aa: CASSKGGNPKNIQYF
CDR3nt: TGTGCCAGCAGTAAAGGGGGAAACCCTAAAAACATTCAGTACTTC
v_gene: TRBV28
j_gene: TRBJ2-4
d_gene: -
abundance: -

CDR3aa: CASSLAGGPYEQYF
CDR3nt: TGCGCCAGCAGCTTAGCGGGAGGGCCCTACGAGCAGTACTTC
v_gene: TRBV5-1
j_gene: TRBJ2-7
d_gene: TRBD2
abundance: few

CDR3aa: CASKRLNTEAFF
CDR3nt: TGTGCCAGTAAGAGGTTGAACACTGAAGCTTTCTTT
v_gene: TRBV19
j_gene: TRBJ1-1
d_gene: -
abundance: few

CDR3aa: CATSREFGSNQPQHF
CDR3nt: TGTGCCACCAGCAGAGAGTTTGGGTCCAATCAGCCCCAGCATTTT
v_gene: TRBV15
j_gene: TRBJ1-5
d_gene: -
abundance: -

CDR3aa: CASSSPRGAGNTIYF
CDR3nt: TGTGCCAGCAGCTCACCGAGGGGCGCTGGAAACACCATATATTTT
v_gene: TRBV7-9
j_gene: TRBJ1-3
d_gene: -
abundance: few

CDR3aa: CASTPGTGHQKLFF
CDR3nt: TGTGCCAGCACCCCCGGGACAGGGCACCAAAAACTGTTTTTT
v_gene: TRBV28
j_gene: TRBJ1-4
d_gene: TRBD1
abundance: few

CDR3aa: CASSLNLASAGAAQYF
CDR3nt: TGTGCCAGCAGCCTCAACCTTGCTAGCGCCGGGGCCGCCCAGTACTTC
v_gene: TRBV5-4
j_gene: TRBJ2-5
d_gene: -
abundance: many

CDR3aa: CASRTQVSGSRGYTF
CDR3nt: TGTGCCAGCAGAACACAGGTGTCGGGGAGTCGGGGCTACACCTTC
v_gene: TRBV6-5
j_gene: TRBJ1-2
d_gene: -
abundance: -

CDR3aa: CASRDPTDTQYF
CDR3nt: TGCGCCAGCAGGGACCCCACAGATACGCAGTATTTT
v_gene: TRBV10-2
j_gene: TRBJ2-3
d_gene: -
abundance: few

CDR3aa: CASSQLVFQDTEAFF
CDR3nt: TGCGCCAGCAGCCAACTGGTGTTCCAGGACACTGAAGCTTTCTTT
v_gene: TRBV4-3
j_gene: TRBJ1-1
d_gene: -
abundance: -

CDR3aa: CASSQVWGDGVATNEKLFF
CDR3nt: TGCGCCAGCAGTCAAGTCTGGGGCGACGGGGTTGCAACTAATGAAAAACTGTTTTTT
v_gene: TRBV23-1
j_gene: TRBJ1-4
d_gene: -
abundance: few

CDR3aa: CASSIALPGGRNYTF
CDR3nt: TGTGCCAGTAGTATAGCCCTCCCCGGGGGCCGAAACTACACCTTC
v_gene: TRBV19
j_gene: TRBJ1-2
d_gene: -
abundance: -

CDR3aa: CASILAGIETQYF
CDR3nt: TGTGCCAGCATCCTAGCTGGTATTGAGACCCAGTACTTC
v_gene: TRBV6-5
j_gene: TRBJ2-5
d_gene: -
abundance: few

CDR3aa: CASSQVWGGSLYNEQFF
CDR3nt: TGCGCCAGCAGCCAAGTGTGGGGCGGGAGTCTCTACAATGAGCAGTTCTTC
v_gene: TRBV5-4
j_gene: TRBJ2-1
d_gene: TRBD2
abundance: -

CDR3aa: CASSRTGGLNEQFF
CDR3nt: TGTGCCAGCAGTAGGACGGGAGGGCTCAATGAGCAGTTCTTC
v_gene: TRBV27
j_gene: TRBJ2-1
d_gene: TRBD2
abundance: many

CDR3aa: CASSITGTSVGEQFF
CDR3nt: TGTGCCAGCAGCATCACCGGGACTAGCGTGGGTGAGCAGTTCTTC
v_gene: TRBV11-3
j_gene: TRBJ2-1
d_gene: TRBD2
abundance: few

CDR3aa: CASSLGWEGLNIQYF
CDR3nt: TGTGCCAGCAGCTTAGGGTGGGAGGGCCTAAACATTCAGTACTTC
v_gene: TRBV7-2
j_gene: TRBJ2-4
d_gene: TRBD2
abundance: many

CDR3aa: CASSVQGSNEQFF
CDR3nt: TGTGCCAGCAGTGTCCAGGGAAGCAATGAGCAGTTCTTC
v_gene: TRBV27
j_gene: TRBJ2-1
d_gene: -
abundance: few

CDR3aa: CASSPPSSARETQYF
CDR3nt: TGTGCCAGCTCACCCCCGTCCTCCGCGCGCGAGACCCAGTACTTC
v_gene: TRBV18
j_gene: TRBJ2-5
d_gene: -
abundance: -

CDR3aa: CASSLAHSYEQYF
CDR3nt: TGTGCCAGCAGCTTAGCCCACTCCTACGAGCAGTACTTC
v_gene: TRBV11-2
j_gene: TRBJ2-7
d_gene: -
abundance: -

CDR3aa: CASSPPSRLGTEAFF
CDR3nt: TGTGCCAGCTCACCACCATCACGTTTGGGCACTGAAGCTTTCTTT
v_gene: TRBV18
j_gene: TRBJ1-1
d_gene: -
abundance: -

CDR3aa: CASSVAPSAGNDEQYF
CDR3nt: TGTGCCAGCAGCGTAGCCCCCTCCGCTGGTAACGACGAGCAGTACTTC
v_gene: TRBV9
j_gene: TRBJ2-7
d_gene: -
abundance: few

CDR3aa: CASSQAPYEQYF
CDR3nt: TGTGCCAGCAGCCAAGCGCCCTACGAGCAGTACTTC
v_gene: TRBV14
j_gene: TRBJ2-7
d_gene: -
abundance: few

CDR3aa: CASSAPGGYSNQPQHF
CDR3nt: TGTGCCAGCAGTGCCCCAGGGGGCTACAGCAATCAGCCCCAGCATTTT
v_gene: TRBV6-1
j_gene: TRBJ1-5
d_gene: TRBD1
abundance: few

CDR3aa: CASSGQGETQYF
CDR3nt: TGTGCCAGCAGTGGCCAGGGGGAGACCCAGTACTTC
v_gene: TRBV2
j_gene: TRBJ2-5
d_gene: -
abundance: many

CDR3aa: CASSDRTGLLAAPIGRFF
CDR3nt: TGTGCCAGCAGTGACCGGACAGGTCTCCTAGCGGCTCCAATCGGTCGGTTCTTC
v_gene: TRBV25-1
j_gene: TRBJ2-1
d_gene: -
abundance: few

CDR3aa: CASSWEGNTEAFF
CDR3nt: TGTGCCAGCAGCTGGGAGGGTAACACTGAAGCTTTCTTT
v_gene: TRBV7-3
j_gene: TRBJ1-1
d_gene: -
abundance: once

CDR3aa: CASSIQGATTEAFF
CDR3nt: TGTGCCAGCAGCATACAGGGGGCGACAACTGAAGCTTTCTTT
v_gene: TRBV27
j_gene: TRBJ1-1
d_gene: TRBD1
abundance: -

CDR3aa: CASSLESPSRAGVFREQYF
CDR3nt: TGTGCCAGCAGCTTAGAGTCCCCTAGTAGGGCGGGAGTCTTCCGCGAGCAGTACTTC
v_gene: TRBV7-9
j_gene: TRBJ2-7
d_gene: TRBD2
abundance: few

CDR3aa: CATKGDGIEKLFF
CDR3nt: TGTGCCACTAAGGGGGACGGGATTGAAAAACTGTTTTTT
v_gene: TRBV11-3
j_gene: TRBJ1-4
d_gene: -
abundance: -

CDR3aa: CASSEAGQALYGYTF
CDR3nt: TGTGCCAGCAGTGAAGCGGGGCAGGCCTTATATGGCTACACCTTC
v_gene: TRBV6-1
j_gene: TRBJ1-2
d_gene: -
abundance: few

CDR3aa: CASSVTPSSYEQYF
CDR3nt: TGTGCCAGCAGCGTAACACCGAGCTCCTACGAGCAGTACTTC
v_gene: TRBV9
j_gene: TRBJ2-7
d_gene: -
abundance: -

CDR3aa: CASSKTAGTVYNEQFF
CDR3nt: TGTGCCAGCAGCAAAACCGCCGGGACAGTGTACAATGAGCAGTTCTTC
v_gene: TRBV7-2
j_gene: TRBJ2-1
d_gene: TRBD1
abundance: few

CDR3aa: CASSLHTNSNQPQHF
CDR3nt: TGTGCCAGTAGTCTACACACGAATAGCAATCAGCCCCAGCATTTT
v_gene: TRBV19
j_gene: TRBJ1-5
d_gene: -
abundance: few

CDR3aa: CASSYPRLASKNNEQFF
CDR3nt: TGTGCCAGCAGCTATCCCCGACTAGCATCGAAGAATAATGAGCAGTTCTTC
v_gene: TRBV7-9
j_gene: TRBJ2-1
d_gene: TRBD2
abundance: few

CDR3aa: CASSQGQGGEKLFF
CDR3nt: TGTGCCAGCAGCCAAGGACAGGGGGGGGAAAAACTGTTTTTT
v_gene: TRBV4-2
j_gene: TRBJ1-4
d_gene: TRBD1
abundance: few

CDR3aa: CASSLGPTSYEQYF
CDR3nt: TGTGCCAGCAGCTTAGGACCGACATCCTACGAGCAGTACTTC
v_gene: TRBV7-2
j_gene: TRBJ2-7
d_gene: -
abundance: few

CDR3aa: CASSWTAPSEQFF
CDR3nt: TGTGCCAGCAGCTGGACGGCTCCATCAGAGCAGTTCTTC
v_gene: TRBV11-2
j_gene: TRBJ2-1
d_gene: -
abundance: -

CDR3aa: CSVLEGDTQYF
CDR3nt: TGCAGCGTGCTTGAGGGGGATACGCAGTATTTT
v_gene: TRBV29-1
j_gene: TRBJ2-3
d_gene: -
abundance: -

CDR3aa: CASSLLGTGYSGANVLTF
CDR3nt: TGTGCCAGCAGTTTACTCGGGACAGGGTACTCTGGGGCCAACGTCCTGACTTTC
v_gene: TRBV28
j_gene: TRBJ2-6
d_gene: TRBD1
abundance: few

CDR3aa: CASSAQGIWDEQFF
CDR3nt: TGTGCCAGCAGTGCACAGGGTATTTGGGATGAGCAGTTCTTC
v_gene: TRBV6-1
j_gene: TRBJ2-1
d_gene: -
abundance: -

CDR3aa: CASSRNSASMNTEAFF
CDR3nt: TGTGCCAGCTCACGAAACAGCGCCTCTATGAACACTGAAGCTTTCTTT
v_gene: TRBV18
j_gene: TRBJ1-1
d_gene: -
abundance: -

CDR3aa: CASKWAALLAKNIQYF
CDR3nt: TGCGCCAGCAAATGGGCAGCTTTATTAGCCAAAAACATTCAGTACTTC
v_gene: TRBV23-1
j_gene: TRBJ2-4
d_gene: -
abundance: many

CDR3aa: CASSSLAGLTDTQYF
CDR3nt: TGTGCCAGCAGTTCGTTAGCGGGACTTACAGATACGCAGTATTTT
v_gene: TRBV28
j_gene: TRBJ2-3
d_gene: TRBD2
abundance: -

CDR3aa: CASSPNLGNTEAFF
CDR3nt: TGTGCCAGCAGCCCGAACCTTGGGAACACTGAAGCTTTCTTT
v_gene: TRBV9
j_gene: TRBJ1-1
d_gene: -
abundance: few

CDR3aa: CASSADGQQYF
CDR3nt: TGTGCCAGCAGCGCGGACGGGCAGCAGTATTTT
v_gene: TRBV7-8
j_gene: TRBJ2-3
d_gene: -
abundance: -

CDR3aa: CASSLWGFEQYF
CDR3nt: TGTGCCAGCAGCTTATGGGGTTTTGAGCAGTACTTC
v_gene: TRBV11-2
j_gene: TRBJ2-7
d_gene: -
abundance: -

CDR3aa: CSAGQGNEQYF
CDR3nt: TGCAGCGCGGGACAGGGCAACGAGCAGTACTTC
v_gene: TRBV20-1
j_gene: TRBJ2-7
d_gene: TRBD1
abundance: few